This note documents a single T cell receptor (beta chain) sequence. Its antigen specificity is not known. The record has no base qualities; no much larger clone is one base away. This sample stems from a study of shared clonotypes between healthy human individuals (dated by TCRdb to the early 2020s). Some background on the complete study: The cohort included three men and a couple of women between 18 and 49 years of age. Per donor, three plates each were used for CD4 naive and CD4 memory, two for CD8 naive, and one for CD8 memory. Blood TCR repertoires of a handful of healthy adults were deeply sequenced to estimate repertoire size and the extent of clonotype sharing between individuals. Libraries were prepared and TCR repertoires were sequenced by different laboratories using diverse techniques, in order to increase sequencing depth and limit assay-specific biases. Leukapheresis yielded between about 0.94 and 10 billion PBMCs per donor. On the study overall, not on this receptor specifically: When four donors were compared, the shared fraction of clonotypes was approximately 5% for naive CD4, over 3% for naive CD8, roughly 2.5% for memory CD4, and around 0.37% for memory CD8. The small number of donors limited the genetic and exposure-history diversity represented. Estimated clonotype richness was generally larger for naive than for memory subsets. Based on pairwise subsampling, the degree of clonotype sharing among donors was expected to be affected by sequencing depth. Higher generation probabilities were observed for clonotypes shared by all four sorted-subset donors than for non-shared clonotypes. Rarefaction of sorted-subset datasets indicated incomplete sequencing despite the large sequencing depth. Sampling was restricted to blood, and TCR repertoires in tissue are likely to differ from TCR repertoires in blood.

From the cysteine up to the phenylalanine, the CDR3 has a length of 18 residues. Only the CDR3 part of the read is kept: 54 bases, read in frame from the first base. A distance of 21 bases separates the germline ends of V and J, which lose 4 bases and 1 base respectively. The germline V gene (reference sequence) gives CDR1 as SGHNT and CDR2 as YYREEE. The donors were healthy, HIV-negative adults who had no recently reported acute infections or vaccinations. All donors were Caucasian adults living in Nashville, Tennessee, USA. CD4+ T cells were enriched by magnetic negative selection, after which naive cells were positively selected on CD45RA and the negative fraction was taken as the memory subset. Blood was collected by leukapheresis, and PBMCs were isolated by Ficoll-Histopaque density gradient centrifugation and then cryopreserved in liquid nitrogen vapor phase. Purity and quantity of every magnetically sorted T cell population were checked by analytical flow cytometry. Each sorted fraction had its genomic DNA isolated and then quantified by UV absorbance on a Nanodrop 2000c.

Using the deep immunoSEQ assay, multiplex PCR amplified TCR CDR3 regions from genomic DNA. Genomic DNA extracted from each cell subset was distributed evenly over all wells of several immunoSEQ 96-well plates, and each plate served as one replicate. For sorted subsets, each replicate PCR was loaded with about 0.2 ug genomic DNA, equivalent to 30,000 or so T cell genomes. Purified libraries were measured with a Qubit 3.0 fluorometer, size-checked on a Bioanalyzer 2100, and measured again with the KAPA Library Quantification kit. Each immunoSEQ 96-well plate was sequenced on its own single-read 150-cycle Illumina NextSeq 550 flow cell. The authors processed their data as follows. Because the immunoSEQ output held only junctional sequences and lacked quality scores, the filtering could not match the filtering applied to full-length reads. Sequences were annotated with PyIR, a Python wrapper for IgBLAST v1.9, and V/J genes and CDR3 were assigned using IMGT germline references. Reads were removed for weak V/J assignments (E-value above 1e-6), missing CDR3, stop codons, out-of-frame junctions, or ambiguous translated residues. V3J clonotypes were defined as sequences sharing the same inferred V gene, J gene, and CDR3 amino acid sequence. To compute the percentage overlap between repertoires, the number of shared unique clonotypes was divided by the size of the smaller repertoire. Richness of each repertoire was evaluated using RTK rarefaction, the Chao1 estimator, and Recon v2.1 estimates of unobserved clonotypes. For all TCRbeta clonotypes obtained by the gDNA method from four donors, generation probabilities were computed with OLGA. TCRdb provides this immuneACCESS table in a form limited to in-frame rearrangements. Some clones are lacking; in checked studies, under half of them reflect an unresolved V gene, and why the rest are absent is not known. That table supplies the V and J calls and clone size; D and trimming were determined from the DNA. Counted in this sample were some 1,400,000 clones; about 96% of them appeared once. Roughly 1.2% of the sample is in the top ten clones.

This receptor was taken from a man aged 25 to 40 in good health. The sequence is built from TRBV5-4 and TRBJ2-4; tentative D gene TRBD1, with 6 bases matching. The sample comprised naive CD4+ T cells sorted from blood. The label giving this sample's cell subset or site can be read as: CD45RA+ positively selected. The CDR3 corresponds to CASSIRSGAGVAKNIQYF. The bases read TGTGCCAGCAGCATACGCAGTGGGGCAGGGGTTGCCAAAAACATTCAGTACTTC.